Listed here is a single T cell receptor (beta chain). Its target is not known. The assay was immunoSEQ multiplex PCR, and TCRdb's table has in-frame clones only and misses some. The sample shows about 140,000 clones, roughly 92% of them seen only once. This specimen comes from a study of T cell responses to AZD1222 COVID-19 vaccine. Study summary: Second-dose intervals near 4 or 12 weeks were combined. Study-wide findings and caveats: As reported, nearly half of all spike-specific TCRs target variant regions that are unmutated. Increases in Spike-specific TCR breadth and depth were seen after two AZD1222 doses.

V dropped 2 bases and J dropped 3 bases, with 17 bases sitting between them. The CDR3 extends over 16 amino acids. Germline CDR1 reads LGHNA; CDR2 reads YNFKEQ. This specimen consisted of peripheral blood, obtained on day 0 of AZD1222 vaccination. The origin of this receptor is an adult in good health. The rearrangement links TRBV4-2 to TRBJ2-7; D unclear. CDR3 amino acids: CASSQSYAEMVYEQYF. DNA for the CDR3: TGTGCCAGCAGCCAATCTTATGCGGAAATGGTCTACGAGCAGTACTTC.